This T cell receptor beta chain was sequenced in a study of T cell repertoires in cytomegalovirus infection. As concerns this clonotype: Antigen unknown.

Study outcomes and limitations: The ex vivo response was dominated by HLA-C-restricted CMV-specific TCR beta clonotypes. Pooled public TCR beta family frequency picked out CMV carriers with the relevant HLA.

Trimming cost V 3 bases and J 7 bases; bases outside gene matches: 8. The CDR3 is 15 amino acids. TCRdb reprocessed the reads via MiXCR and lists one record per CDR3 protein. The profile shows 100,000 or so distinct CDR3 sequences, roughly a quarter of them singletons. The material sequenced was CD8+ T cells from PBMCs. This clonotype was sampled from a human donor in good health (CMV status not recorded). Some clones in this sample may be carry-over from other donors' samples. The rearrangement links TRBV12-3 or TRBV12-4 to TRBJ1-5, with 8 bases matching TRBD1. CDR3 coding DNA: TGTGCCAGCAGTTTCGGACAGGGCGCGCGGCAGCCCCAGCATTTT. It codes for CASSFGQGARQPQHF.